The clone carrying this T cell receptor beta chain was detected a few times. MiXCR, run by TCRdb on the RT-PCR reads, gives a single entry per CDR3 protein. The sample contains about 700,000 distinct CDR3 sequences, around 14% of which appear only once. The sequence came from a female donor in good health, serving as a healthy control. The source material was memory CD4+ T cells from blood.

The CDR3 loop reads CSVDRIDGNEQFF. CDR3 bases: TGCAGCGTTGACAGGATTGACGGCAATGAGCAGTTCTTC. The chain links TRBV29-1 to TRBJ2-1; D gene ambiguous. CDR1 is SQVTM, CDR2 ANQGSEA, per germline. The CDR3 spans 13 residues. V was clipped by 3 bases and J by 6 bases, with 12 bases between them.